In this sample, the clone carrying this T cell receptor (beta chain) turned up a few times. Its cognate antigen is unknown. Universal primer sites and UMIs were introduced during 5'RACE template-switching synthesis of TCR cDNA. TCRdb called the 5' RACE reads again in MiXCR, with one record for every CDR3 protein. Found here are approximately 510,000 distinct CDR3 sequences, around a fifth of them singletons; the top ten hold about 15%. The sample originates from a study of T cells after yellow fever vaccination. As for the study in general: Libraries from low-cell-number fractions were prepared with the SMART-Seq v4 Ultra Low Input RNA kit.

Trimming took 4 bases from V and 3 from J, leaving 18 bases between them. The CDR3 length is 17 residues. Looked up from germline, CDR1 is KGHDR and CDR2 is SFDVKD. Study-level findings and limits: Abundant clonotypes from the bulk population could contaminate FACS-sorted repertoires. Clones that expanded after primary vaccination mostly reappeared after the booster (96% CD4, 88% CD8).

This receptor was taken from a man between 18 and 35 years old who received the YFV17D yellow fever vaccine. The V and J genes are TRBV24-1 and TRBJ2-1; tentatively, D is TRBD1 or TRBD2 (5 bases each). Sequences were derived from PBMCs, sampled 20 to 25 days after the first yellow fever vaccination. This CDR3 is CATSDPGAGGSYNEQFF. CDR3 DNA sequence: TGTGCCACCAGTGACCCTGGGGCAGGAGGAAGCTACAATGAGCAGTTCTTC.